What follows are 18 T cell receptor beta chains derived from one specimen sequenced in a study of TET2 disruption in CD19-targeted CAR T cells. The sample's treatment: autologous CTL019 cells: CD19 CAR with 4-1BB and CD3 zeta domains. Profiling relied on immunoSEQ multiplex PCR, and the TCRdb table lists in-frame clones only, not all of them. Its table lists about 25,000 clones. These receptors' antigens are unknown. This material consisted of CD8- CAR+ T cells sorted from cultured blood T cells, taken for CD19 CAR T cell therapy. The subset: CD8-negative CAR-positive T cells from the infusion product. These TCRs come from a man between 65 and 85 years old with chronic lymphocytic leukemia.

For this clone: The sequence runs out 3 residues before the end of the CDR3; the remainder is reconstructed from the germline J gene. The chain is built from TRBV5-4 and TRBJ2-1, with TRBD1 identical over 8 bases. CDR3 length: 15 amino acids. Looked up from germline, CDR1 is SGHNT and CDR2 is YYREEE (reference sequence). Trimming took 0 bases from V and 7 from J; bases not matched to a gene: 6. The CDR3 reads CASSLGQGARNEQFF. The sequenced CDR3 bases are TGTGCCAGCAGCTTGGGCCAGGGGGCGCGGAATGAG.

The DNA read from the CDR3 is TGTGCCAGCAGTTACCCTCTTGAGGGGCGCCGTGATGGT. This encodes CASSYPLEGRRDG. The complete CDR3 sequence is CASSYPLEGRRDGQYF. The V gene is TRBV6-2 or TRBV6-3, the J gene TRBJ2-4; TRBD1 or TRBD2 may be the D gene (5 bases each). The read halts 3 residues ahead of the CDR3 end, with the missing end drawn from the germline J gene. Germline values: CDR1 MNHEY, CDR2 SVGEGT. The CDR3 runs 16 residues.

Of note for this clone: Its ends do not fully match the called genes, so a read error is possible. The read ends 3 residues early relative to the CDR3; the germline J gene fills the gap. Other DNA variants within this sample encode the same CDR3. This sequence joins TRBV19 and TRBJ1-2, with 7 bases matching TRBD1. The CDR3 contains 15 residues. The germline CDR1 and CDR2 sequences are LNHDA and SQIVND (reference sequence). The CDR3 DNA, read in part, is TGTGCCAGTAGCTCTTGGGCAGGGGGGAATTATGGT. It specifies CASSSWAGGNYG. The CDR3 reads in full as CASSSWAGGNYGYTF. The full variable domain, rest sourced from reference TRBV19 and TRBJ1-2, is DGGITQSPKYLFRKEGQNVTLSCEQNLNHDAMYWYRQDPGQGLRLIYYSQIVNDFQKGDIAEGYSVSREKKESFPLTVTSAQKNPTAFYLCASSSWAGGNYGYTFGSGTRLTVV.

A remark on this clone: The CDR3 end falls 3 residues outside the read, so it is completed with the germline J gene. The J gene is TRBJ2-3, the V gene TRBV9, with 7 bases identical to TRBD1. The CDR3 has 14 amino acids. Germline V gives CDR1 SGDLS, CDR2 YYNGEE. J gave up 2 bases and V 2 bases, and 2 bases lay outside the gene matches. CDR3 DNA, as far as it was read: TGTGCCAGCAGCGTGGGACAGAACACAGATACG. It specifies CASSVGQNTDT. The complete CDR3 reads CASSVGQNTDTQYF.

Comments on this clone: The sequenced fragment ends 3 residues before the CDR3 boundary, so the rest is inferred from the germline J gene. Within the sample, other DNA sequences also encode this same CDR3. The chain links TRBV7-6 to TRBJ1-3, with TRBD1 as a possible D gene (6 bases). This CDR3 has 18 amino acids. The germline V and J ends were trimmed by 1 base and 0 bases, with 16 bases remaining between them. Per the germline V gene, CDR1 is SGHVS and CDR2 is FNYEAQ. CDR3 DNA, as far as it was read: TGTGCCAGCAGCTTAGGGACAGTTCTTACAAGCTCTGGAAACACC. Translation: CASSLGTVLTSSGNT. The whole CDR3 is CASSLGTVLTSSGNTIYF.

About this clone itself: The read gets to within 3 residues of the CDR3 end, and the germline J gene fills in the rest. This chain joins TRBV10-3 and TRBJ1-3; no reliable D call. Per germline, CDR1 ENHRY and CDR2 SYGVKD. CDR3 length: 15 residues. Trimming left V 7 bases short and J 0 bases short, with 13 bases between. Partial CDR3 DNA: TGTGCCATCACACTGGGCGGGAACTCTGGAAACACC. Its translation: CAITLGGNSGNT. From start to end, the CDR3 is CAITLGGNSGNTIYF.

For this clone: The sequenced fragment ends 3 residues before the CDR3 boundary, so the rest is inferred from the germline J gene. V is TRBV20-1 and J is TRBJ1-5; TRBD1 agrees at 12 bases. This CDR3 is built from 19 residues. Germline V gives CDR1 DFQATT, CDR2 SNEGSKA (reference sequence). V shed 1 base and J 2 bases; nucleotides not matched to a gene: 12. The CDR3 bases that were read are TGCAGTGCTAGAGGTTCCGGGACAGGGGGCCAGGGAGGCAATCAGCCC. This translates into CSARGSGTGGQGGNQP. The whole CDR3 is CSARGSGTGGQGGNQPQHF.

As to this clone: The read falls 3 residues short of the CDR3 end, and the missing part is taken from the germline J gene. The V call is TRBV2, the J call TRBJ1-2, with D perhaps TRBD1 (5 bases). The CDR3 sequence is 13 residues long. Trimming left V 8 bases short and J 4 bases short, with 14 bases between. Per the germline V gene, CDR1 is SNHLY and CDR2 is FYNNEI. The CDR3 DNA, read in part, is TGTGCCAGCGGGGCAGCTTTGGCCTATGGC. This gives the protein CASGAALAYG. The full CDR3 is CASGAALAYGYTF.

A word on this clone: Sequencing ends 3 residues short of the CDR3 end; the germline J gene provides the rest. The chain carries TRBV19 and TRBJ2-4; 7 bases agree with TRBD1. The CDR3 has 17 residues. Germline CDR1 is LNHDA and CDR2 is SQIVND (reference sequence). The CDR3 is CASSIEAVMDRTRRQYF. The sequenced CDR3 bases are TGTGCCAGTAGTATAGAAGCCGTAATGGACAGGACCCGACGT.

A note on this clone: The read ends 3 residues before the CDR3 terminus; that terminus is restored from the germline J gene. V and J are TRBV11-2 and TRBJ2-2; D might be TRBD1 (6 bases). CDR3 length equals 15 residues. The germline V gene has CDR1 SGHAT and CDR2 FQNNGV. V was clipped by 5 bases and J by 6 bases, with 16 bases between them. The part of the CDR3 DNA that was read is TGTGCCAGCAGCCCAACAGGGCTTGGACCCGGGGAG. Its protein is CASSPTGLGPGE. In full, the CDR3 reads CASSPTGLGPGELFF.

Notes on this clone: Sequencing ends 3 residues short of the CDR3 end; the germline J gene provides the rest. This sequence joins TRBV18 and TRBJ2-4, with 8 positions matching TRBD1. In germline, CDR1 is KGHSH, CDR2 LQKENI. The CDR3 is 16 amino acids. This CDR3 is CASSPPSGQGASGQYF. The sequenced part of the CDR3 DNA is TGTGCCAGCTCACCCCCCTCGGGGCAGGGGGCTAGTGGT.

According to its frequency, this clone is medium-sized. The read ends 3 residues shy of where the CDR3 ends; the end is completed using the germline J gene. The chain joins TRBV7-9 to TRBJ1-4; perhaps TRBD1 as D (5 bases). V was trimmed by 1 base and J by 4 bases, leaving 7 bases between them. The CDR3 runs to 14 residues. Germline CDR1 and CDR2: SEHNR and FQNEAQ (reference sequence). The sequenced CDR3 bases are TGTGCCAGCAGCTTAGGGGGGGTTAATGAAAAA. Its translation is CASSLGGVNEK. The complete CDR3 protein is CASSLGGVNEKLFF.

Points on this clone: The read terminates 3 residues before the CDR3 end, so the remaining end is supplied by the germline J gene. The gene calls are TRBV18 and TRBJ1-4; the D gene is possibly TRBD1 (5 bases). V dropped 2 bases and J dropped 8 bases, with 15 bases sitting between them. Per germline, CDR1 KGHSH and CDR2 LQKENI. CDR3 size: 15 residues. The CDR3 region is CASSPFVQGGEKLFF. Partial CDR3 DNA: TGTGCCAGCTCACCATTTGTGCAGGGTGGCGAAAAA. The full variable domain, completed using reference TRBV18 and TRBJ1-4, is NAGVMQNPRHLVRRRGQEARLRCSPMKGHSHVYWYRQLPEEGLKFMVYLQKENIIDESGMPKERFSAEFPKEGPSILRIQQVVRGDSAAYFCASSPFVQGGEKLFFGSGTQLSVL.

A word on this clone: The CDR3 end is not reached by the read, which stops 3 residues before it; the germline J gene fills it in. This rearrangement joins TRBV7-9 to TRBJ1-2; no firm D call. The V end was cut by 7 bases, the J end by 6 bases, with 15 bases between. Looked up from germline, CDR1 is SEHNR and CDR2 is FQNEAQ (reference sequence). The CDR3 spans 13 residues. CDR3 in amino acids: CASTSFASHGYTF. The CDR3 bases that were read are TGTGCCAGCACCTCGTTTGCGTCCCATGGC.

Comments on this clone: The CDR3 is cut off 3 residues early in the read; its end comes from the germline J gene. This sequence joins TRBV5-1 and TRBJ2-5, with D possibly TRBD2 on 5 matching bases. V dropped 3 bases and J dropped 2 bases, with 11 bases sitting between them. This CDR3 is 14 amino acids long. CDR1 and CDR2 (germline): SGHRS, YFSETQ. The sequenced part of the CDR3 DNA is TGCGCCAGCAGCTCCCTGGACTGGCAAGAGACC. Protein: CASSSLDWQET. The entire CDR3 is CASSSLDWQETQYF.

As for this clone: The read stops 3 residues short of the end of the CDR3; the missing end is completed from the germline J gene. The rearrangement joins TRBV11-3 to TRBJ2-7, with 7 positions matching TRBD1. This CDR3 is built from 14 residues. The germline V gene encodes CDR1 SGHNT and CDR2 YENEEA. Germline trimming cut 2 bases from V and 0 bases from J; bases unmatched to any gene: 1. The part of the CDR3 DNA that was read is TGTGCCAGCAGCTTATACAGGGGCTCCTACGAG. Amino acid sequence: CASSLYRGSYE. The complete CDR3 reads CASSLYRGSYEQYF.

As for this clone: The read gets to within 3 residues of the CDR3 end, and the germline J gene fills in the rest. The genes are TRBV14 and TRBJ2-4; no firm D call. Germline CDR1 and CDR2: SGHDN and FVKESK. The length of the CDR3 is 14 residues. CDR3 sequence: CASSHLLGLETQYF. CDR3 DNA (partial): TGTGCCAGCAGCCACCTTCTAGGTTTGGAGACT.

A word on this clone: The sequence runs out 3 residues before the end of the CDR3; the remainder is reconstructed from the germline J gene. The chain joins TRBV11-1 to TRBJ2-4; 9 bases are a match to TRBD1. The CDR3 consists of 15 residues. Germline V gene sequence: CDR1 SGHAT, CDR2 FQDESV (reference sequence). The DNA read from the CDR3 is TGTGCCAGCAGCTTAGCGGGACAGGGAAACTATGGT. Its protein product is CASSLAGQGNYG. The full-length CDR3 reads as CASSLAGQGNYGQYF.